This TCR beta chain was recovered during a study of blood T cell repertoires in COVID-19. The overall study: COVID-19 samples collected from the United States, Italy and Spain covered acute and convalescent phases.

This CDR3 spans 15 amino acids. Germline CDR1 reads SGDLS; CDR2 reads YYNGEE. The junction had 5 bases not matched to a gene; V was cut back by 2 bases and J by 3 bases. Original data processing: Estimation of nucleated cell counts relied on the amplification of reference gene primers. TCRdb keeps only in-frame clones here, not all; method: immunoSEQ multiplex PCR. V and J calls and clone size are given by that table; D and trimming were obtained from the DNA. The top ten hold roughly 8.9% of the sample, which has about 310,000 clones, 70% to 90% seen once. The chain recombines TRBV9 with TRBJ1-2; TRBD1 matches 9 bases. The specimen sequenced was PBMCs or T cells enriched from blood (not recorded which). This clonotype was sampled from a woman between 35 and 50 years old who had recovered from COVID-19. The CDR3 DNA reads TGTGCCAGCAGCGTGGCGGACAGGGGCTACTATGGCTACACCTTC. This encodes CASSVADRGYYGYTF.